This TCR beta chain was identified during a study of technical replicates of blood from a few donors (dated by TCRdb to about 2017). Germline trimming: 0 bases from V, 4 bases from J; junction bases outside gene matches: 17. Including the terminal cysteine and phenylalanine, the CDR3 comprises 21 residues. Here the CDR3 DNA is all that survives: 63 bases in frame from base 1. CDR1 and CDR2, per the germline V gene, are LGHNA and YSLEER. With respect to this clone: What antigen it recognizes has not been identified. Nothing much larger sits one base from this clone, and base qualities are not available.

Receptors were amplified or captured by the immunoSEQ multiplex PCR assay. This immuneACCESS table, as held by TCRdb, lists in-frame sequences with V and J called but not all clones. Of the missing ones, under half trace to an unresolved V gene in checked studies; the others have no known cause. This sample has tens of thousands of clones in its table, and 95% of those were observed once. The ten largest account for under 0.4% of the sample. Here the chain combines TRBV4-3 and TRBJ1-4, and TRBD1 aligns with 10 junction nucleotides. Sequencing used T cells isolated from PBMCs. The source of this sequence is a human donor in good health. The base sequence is TGCGCCAGCAGCCAAGATCTAGGAGGACAGGGGGGATTCCAGGGTAATGAAAAACTGTTTTTT. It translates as CASSQDLGGQGGFQGNEKLFF.